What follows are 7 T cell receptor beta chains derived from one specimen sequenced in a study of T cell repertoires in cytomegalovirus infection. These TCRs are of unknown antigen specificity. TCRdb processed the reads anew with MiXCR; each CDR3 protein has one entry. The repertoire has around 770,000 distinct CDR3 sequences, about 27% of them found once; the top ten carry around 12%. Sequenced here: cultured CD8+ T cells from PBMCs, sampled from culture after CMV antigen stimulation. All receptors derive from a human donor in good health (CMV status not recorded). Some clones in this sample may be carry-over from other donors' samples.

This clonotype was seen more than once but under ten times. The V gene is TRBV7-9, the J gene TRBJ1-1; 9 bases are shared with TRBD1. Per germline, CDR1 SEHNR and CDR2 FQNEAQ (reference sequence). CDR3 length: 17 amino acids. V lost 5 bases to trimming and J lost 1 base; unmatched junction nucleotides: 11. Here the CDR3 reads CASSPVRDRESNTEAFF. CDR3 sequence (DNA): TGTGCCAGCAGCCCGGTCCGGGACAGGGAGTCGAACACTGAAGCTTTCTTT.

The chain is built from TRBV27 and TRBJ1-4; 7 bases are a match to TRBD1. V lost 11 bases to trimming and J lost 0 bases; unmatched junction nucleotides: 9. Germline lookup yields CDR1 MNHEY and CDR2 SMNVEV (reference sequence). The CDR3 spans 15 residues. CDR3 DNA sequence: TGTGCCTCCTCAGGGGGGGTTGCAACTAATGAAAAACTGTTTTTT. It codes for CASSGGVATNEKLFF.

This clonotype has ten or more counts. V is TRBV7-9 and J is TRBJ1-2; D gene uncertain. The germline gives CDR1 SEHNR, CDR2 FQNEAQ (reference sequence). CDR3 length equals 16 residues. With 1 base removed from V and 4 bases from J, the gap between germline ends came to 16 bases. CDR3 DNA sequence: TGTGCCAGCAGCTTAGACGTCGTGGGCTCGAGCTATGGCTACACCTTC. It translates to CASSLDVVGSSYGYTF.

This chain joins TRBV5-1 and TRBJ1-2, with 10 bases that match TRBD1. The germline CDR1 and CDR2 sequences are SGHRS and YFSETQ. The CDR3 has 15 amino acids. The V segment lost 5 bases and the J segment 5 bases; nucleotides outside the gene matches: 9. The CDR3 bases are TGCGCCAGCAGGCTGCCGGGACAGGGGACTTATGGCTACACCTTC. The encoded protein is CASRLPGQGTYGYTF.

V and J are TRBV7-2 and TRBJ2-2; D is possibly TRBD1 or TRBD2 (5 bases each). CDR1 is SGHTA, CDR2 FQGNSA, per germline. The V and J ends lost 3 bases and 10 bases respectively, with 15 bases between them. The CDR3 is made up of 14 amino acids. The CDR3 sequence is CASSFRDPQVELFF. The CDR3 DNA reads TGTGCCAGCAGCTTCCGGGACCCCCAGGTGGAGCTGTTTTTT.

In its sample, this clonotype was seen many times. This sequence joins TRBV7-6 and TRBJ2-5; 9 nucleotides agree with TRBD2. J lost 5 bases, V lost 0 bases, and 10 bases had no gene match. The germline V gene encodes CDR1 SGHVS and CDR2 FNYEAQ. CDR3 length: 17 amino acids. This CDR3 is CASSLASAGGPRETQYF. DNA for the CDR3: TGTGCCAGCAGCTTAGCGTCTGCGGGGGGGCCCCGGGAGACCCAGTACTTC.

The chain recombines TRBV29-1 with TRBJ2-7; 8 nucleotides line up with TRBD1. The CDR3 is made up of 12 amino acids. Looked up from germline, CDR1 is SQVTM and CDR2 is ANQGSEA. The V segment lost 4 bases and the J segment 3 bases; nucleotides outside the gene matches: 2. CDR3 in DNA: TGCAGCGTTGCAACAGGGGGCTACGAGCAGTACTTC. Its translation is CSVATGGYEQYF.